The 7 T cell receptor beta chains below come from one sample, sequenced in a study of tumor-infiltrating lymphocytes in primary liver carcinoma. The roughly 20-31 mg bulk tissue piece was not sorted before simultaneous RNA and DNA extraction. TCR beta cDNA was made from approximately 540 ng total RNA with a constant-region primer. ARM-PCR, slightly modified, supplied the TCR beta libraries through three nested multiplex PCR rounds. PCR rounds one and two used TRBV1-TRBV30 forward primers with a C-beta reverse primer for around 11 cycles each. TCRdb reanalysed the multiplex PCR reads using MiXCR and keeps one entry per CDR3 protein. The repertoire holds 150,000 to 200,000 distinct CDR3 sequences, with 85% as singletons. The sequencing sample was made of tumor tissue from primary liver carcinoma. These receptors were obtained from a middle-aged man with primary liver carcinoma and hepatitis B virus infection.

The V and J genes are TRBV6-1 and TRBJ2-3, with 7 positions matching TRBD2. Germline CDR1 and CDR2: MNHNS and SASEGT. The CDR3 totals 14 residues. The CDR3 here is CVRSEGGSSDTQYF. In DNA, the CDR3 is TGTGTCAGGAGTGAAGGCGGGAGCTCAGATACGCAGTATTTT.

Notes on this clonotype: Mismatch with germline at one junction end may stem from a read error. The rearrangement links TRBV5-8 to TRBJ2-1, with 10 positions matching TRBD2. This CDR3 comprises 19 residues. Per germline, CDR1 SGHTS and CDR2 YDEGEE. The chain's CDR3 is CASSPVGLAGGGYYNKQFF. CDR3 nucleotide sequence: TGTGCCAGCAGCCCGGTCGGATTAGCGGGAGGAGGGTACTACAATAAGCAGTTCTTC.

Only one count was recorded for this clonotype. A junction end diverges from the germline sequence, so it may reflect a read error. V usage is TRBV4-1 and J usage is TRBJ2-3; no clear D gene. Germline V lookup: CDR1 MGHRA, CDR2 YSYEKL. This CDR3 region has 13 residues. DNA for the CDR3: TGCGCCAGCGGCCAAGTTTTCACAGATAGGCAGTATTTT. It codes for CASGQVFTDRQYF.

This clonotype has at least ten counts. The V and J genes are TRBV28 and TRBJ2-7, with D hard to call. Trimming pared 8 bases from V and 2 bases from J, leaving 16 bases between. The CDR3 spans 14 residues. Germline V gene data show CDR1 as MDHEN and CDR2 as SYDVKM. The CDR3 DNA reads TGTGCCAGCTCCCATGTACTACGGGCCTACGAGCAGTACTTC. Translated: CASSHVLRAYEQYF.

About this clonotype itself: Compared with germline, one end of the junction differs, possibly owing to a read error. The gene calls are TRBV11-3 and TRBJ2-1; D is unresolved. The CDR3 sequence is 13 residues long. Germline loops: CDR1 SGHNT, CDR2 YENEEA. Here the CDR3 DNA reads TGTGTCAGCAGCCCGCGAACGATGGGTGATCAGTTCTTC. This encodes CVSSPRTMGDQFF.

This clonotype was observed a single time. Relative to the germline gene, one junction end is altered; a read error may explain this. This chain joins TRBV14 and TRBJ2-1, with 8 bases matching TRBD2. Germline lookup yields CDR1 SGHDN and CDR2 FVKESK. This CDR3 region has 16 residues. CDR3 bases: TGTGCCACCAGTGTCGTAGCGGGATGGGTAAACAATGAGCGGTTCTTC. Protein product: CATSVVAGWVNNERFF. Supplemented by reference TRBV14 and TRBJ2-1, the full variable domain reads EAGVTQFPSHSVIEKGQTVTLRCDPISGHDNLYWYRRVMGKEIKFLLHFVKESKQDESGMPNNRFLAERTGGTYSTLKVQPAELEDSGVYFCATSVVAGWVNNERFFGPGTRLTVL.

This sequence joins TRBV4-3 and TRBJ2-7, with TRBD1 as a possible D gene (6 bases). The germline V gene has CDR1 LGHNA and CDR2 YSLEER. The CDR3 sequence is 14 residues long. The V and J ends lost 6 bases and 6 bases respectively, with 18 bases between them. The CDR3 coding sequence is TGCGCCAGCAGGCCAAATACAGGGCCCTTCGAGCAGTACTTC. This sequence encodes CASRPNTGPFEQYF.